A single sample gave rise to the 25 T cell receptor beta chains below, sequenced in a study of blood T cell repertoires in COVID-19. Sequencing was performed with immunoSEQ multiplex PCR; in TCRdb, only in-frame clones are kept and a portion is missing. This sample carries 100,000 to 150,000 clones, roughly 91% of them seen once, and the ten largest clones take approximately 1.4%. The sequenced sample was peripheral blood. The receptors were sampled from a human donor in a cohort sampled during active COVID-19.

This clone came up a few times. The rearrangement joins TRBV29-1 to TRBJ1-5; D gene unclear. V lost 5 bases and J lost 4, with 9 bases in between. Germline V lookup: CDR1 SQVTM, CDR2 ANQGSEA. This CDR3 is built from 12 residues. The CDR3 DNA follows: TGCAGCGTTACGGAGGGAAATCAGCCCCAGCATTTT. It yields the protein CSVTEGNQPQHF.

This clone was recorded a few times. The V gene is TRBV3-1 (or the pseudogene TRBV3-2), the J gene TRBJ1-2, with 8 bases matching TRBD1. This CDR3 is 13 amino acids long. Per the germline V gene, CDR1 is LGHDT and CDR2 is YNNKEL (reference sequence). Trimming took 4 bases from V and 6 from J; bases not matched to a gene: 4. For the CDR3, the DNA is TGTGCCAGCAGCCCGGACAGGGTCCATGGCTACACCTTC. Its protein is CASSPDRVHGYTF.

The V gene is TRBV6-1, the J gene TRBJ2-2; TRBD1 agrees at 9 bases. Trimming took 0 bases from V and 5 from J; bases not matched to a gene: 13. CDR1 and CDR2 (germline): MNHNS, SASEGT. The CDR3 covers 19 residues. The CDR3 loop is CASSEAPVRDRALTGELFF. CDR3 bases: TGTGCCAGCAGTGAAGCGCCGGTGCGGGACAGGGCTCTAACCGGGGAGCTGTTTTTT.

The chain links TRBV6-5 to TRBJ1-3; 8 bases line up with TRBD1. The V gene's germline CDR1 is MNHEY and CDR2 SVGAGI. This CDR3 comprises 15 residues. The junction had 6 bases not matched to a gene; V was cut back by 6 bases and J by 2 bases. This CDR3 reads CASSLTGAAGNTIYF. CDR3 nucleotides: TGTGCCAGCAGCCTGACAGGGGCGGCTGGAAACACCATATATTTT.

The chain uses TRBV7-9 and TRBJ2-5, with TRBD1 matching 7 bases. With V trimmed by 6 bases and J by 1 base, 5 bases remained unmatched. Germline loops: CDR1 SEHNR, CDR2 FQNEAQ (reference sequence). This CDR3 has 14 amino acids. Here the CDR3 DNA reads TGTGCCAGCAGTCGGGACAGACCCCAAGAGACCCAGTACTTC. The encoded protein is CASSRDRPQETQYF.

The chain has TRBV2 and TRBJ2-1; TRBD2 agrees at 12 bases. CDR1 is SNHLY, CDR2 FYNNEI, per germline. The V segment lost 1 base and the J segment 0 bases; nucleotides outside the gene matches: 4. This CDR3 spans 18 amino acids. The CDR3 DNA follows: TGTGCCAGCAGTGAAGGGCTAGCGGGGGGGAGCTCCTACAATGAGCAGTTCTTC. Amino acid sequence: CASSEGLAGGSSYNEQFF.

This chain connects TRBV5-5 to TRBJ2-7; 11 bases fit TRBD2. This CDR3 comprises 18 residues. V gave up 3 bases and J gave up 6 bases; unmatched junction bases: 17. The germline V gene has CDR1 SGHKS and CDR2 YYEKEE (reference sequence). The CDR3 coding sequence is TGTGCCAGCAGCTCTCAAACCATAGCGGGGGGGCATTCCGTCGAGCAGTACTTC. Translation: CASSSQTIAGGHSVEQYF.

The genes are TRBV2 and TRBJ2-7; 10 bases align to TRBD1. The CDR3 is made up of 18 amino acids. The V gene end was trimmed by 4 bases and the J gene end by 1 base; junction bases not matched to a gene: 13. Germline-derived CDR1 and CDR2 are SNHLY and FYNNEI. CDR3 residues: CASSVTRDRGLLSYEQYF. The CDR3 region has the DNA TGTGCCAGCAGTGTCACCCGGGACAGGGGTTTACTATCCTACGAGCAGTACTTC.

The chain has TRBV19 and TRBJ2-7; D is ambiguous. The CDR3 spans 16 residues. V dropped 3 bases and J dropped 1 base, with 16 bases sitting between them. CDR1 LNHDA and CDR2 SQIVND come from the germline V gene (reference sequence). The CDR3 DNA sequence: TGTGCCAGTAGTATGGCTCTAGAAGTCAGATCCTACGAGCAGTACTTC. Amino acids: CASSMALEVRSYEQYF. Combining the CDR3 with reference TRBV19 and TRBJ2-7 gives the whole variable domain DGGITQSPKYLFRKEGQNVTLSCEQNLNHDAMYWYRQDPGQGLRLIYYSQIVNDFQKGDIAEGYSVSREKKESFPLTVTSAQKNPTAFYLCASSMALEVRSYEQYFGPGTRLTVT.

The rearrangement uses TRBV7-9 and TRBJ2-3, with unresolved D. Germline loops: CDR1 SEHNR, CDR2 FQNEAQ (reference sequence). Trimming cost V 2 bases and J 1 base, with 4 bases left between them. This CDR3 is 13 amino acids long. The CDR3 nucleotides are TGTGCCAGCAGCTTACCGGGCACAGATACGCAGTATTTT. Residues: CASSLPGTDTQYF.

This clone was seen a few times. The genes are TRBV5-1 and TRBJ1-1; a weak D match, TRBD1 (6 bases). The CDR3 covers 18 residues. The V and J ends lost 0 bases and 6 bases respectively, with 24 bases between them. Germline V lookup: CDR1 SGHRS, CDR2 YFSETQ. The CDR3 loop reads CASSLVSRGRSPVPEAFF. The CDR3 DNA reads TGCGCCAGCAGCTTGGTGTCCAGGGGTCGGTCCCCGGTCCCTGAAGCTTTCTTT.

This chain joins TRBV7-2 and TRBJ2-6, with D perhaps TRBD2 (5 bases). V shed 1 base and J shed 10 bases, with 14 bases lying between them. Germline CDR1 is SGHTA and CDR2 is FQGNSA. CDR3 length: 15 residues. CDR3 protein: CASSLGRIPGNVLTF. DNA for the CDR3: TGTGCCAGCAGCTTAGGACGGATCCCGGGGAACGTCCTGACTTTC.

This clone occurred a few times. The chain couples TRBV5-4 to TRBJ2-7; TRBD1 is a possible D gene (5 bases). With 5 bases removed from V and 5 bases from J, the gap between germline ends came to 14 bases. This CDR3 is 13 amino acids long. CDR1 SGHNT and CDR2 YYREEE come from the germline V gene (reference sequence). This CDR3 reads CASSRAGYHEQYF. The CDR3 coding sequence is TGTGCCAGCAGTAGGGCAGGGTACCACGAGCAGTACTTC.

The chain combines TRBV6-5 with TRBJ1-1; maybe TRBD1 (5 bases). The CDR3 contains 14 residues. The V gene lost 2 bases and the J gene lost 3 bases, with 10 bases spanning the gap. Germline V lookup: CDR1 MNHEY, CDR2 SVGAGI. CDR3 residues: CASSYTQTDTEAFF. In DNA form, the CDR3 reads TGTGCCAGCAGTTACACTCAGACAGACACTGAAGCTTTCTTT.

V gene TRBV19 combines with J gene TRBJ2-7; TRBD1 might be the D (5 bases). Germline CDR1 LNHDA, CDR2 SQIVND (reference sequence). Trimming left V 5 bases short and J 3 bases short, with 14 bases between. The CDR3 covers 14 residues. The CDR3 protein is CASSFYGGHYEQYF. The CDR3 nucleotides read TGTGCCAGTAGTTTTTACGGCGGACACTACGAGCAGTACTTC.

The chain couples TRBV28 to TRBJ1-3, with D unresolved. The V gene lost 8 bases and the J gene lost 3 bases, with 11 bases spanning the gap. Per germline, CDR1 MDHEN and CDR2 SYDVKM. This CDR3 is 13 amino acids long. Here the CDR3 DNA reads TGTGCCAGCTATGGGAGGAATGGAAACACCATATATTTT. Protein: CASYGRNGNTIYF.

This clone was counted only a few times. This chain links TRBV6-1 with TRBJ2-2, with 14 positions matching TRBD2. The CDR3 length is 17 residues. Losses at the gene ends were 3 bases for V and 7 bases for J; bases not matched to a gene: 7. Germline V gene lookup returns CDR1 MNHNS and CDR2 SASEGT. The CDR3 DNA follows: TGTGCCAGCAGTGATTGGCGACTAGCGGGAGGGCTCGGGGAGCTGTTTTTT. Protein: CASSDWRLAGGLGELFF.

This chain's CDR3 is CASSLEGQSNQPQHF. The CDR3 nucleotides are TGCGCCAGCAGCTTGGAAGGACAGTCCAATCAGCCCCAGCATTTT. This sequence joins TRBV5-1 and TRBJ1-5, with a weak D call TRBD1 (6 bases). CDR1 and CDR2 from the germline V gene are SGHRS and YFSETQ. Trimming stripped 0 bases from V and 3 bases from J, with 10 bases between. CDR3 length: 15 residues.

V gene TRBV9 combines with J gene TRBJ2-3; 9 bases map to TRBD2. CDR1 and CDR2 (germline): SGDLS, YYNGEE. The V gene end was trimmed by 3 bases and the J gene end by 3 bases; junction bases not matched to a gene: 14. CDR3 length: 18 residues. CDR3 amino acids: CASSGTSPGTSWTDTQYF. In DNA, the CDR3 is TGTGCCAGCAGCGGAACCTCCCCTGGGACTAGCTGGACAGATACGCAGTATTTT.

The genes are TRBV20-1 and TRBJ1-3, with TRBD1 as a possible D gene (6 bases). In germline, CDR1 is DFQATT, CDR2 SNEGSKA (reference sequence). The CDR3 length is 15 residues. V was trimmed by 3 bases and J by 0 bases, leaving 12 bases between them. In nucleotides, the CDR3 is TGCAGTGCTAGTCAACAGGGCTCCTCTGGAAACACCATATATTTT. It translates to CSASQQGSSGNTIYF.

The chain uses TRBV19 and TRBJ1-3; the match to TRBD1 covers 7 bases. Germline V gene lookup returns CDR1 LNHDA and CDR2 SQIVND (reference sequence). This CDR3 is 12 amino acids long. Trimming removed 7 bases from V and 4 bases from J; junction bases left unmatched: 1. The CDR3 DNA sequence: TGTGCCAGTATGGACAGGGGAAACACCATATATTTT. It encodes CASMDRGNTIYF.

The chain joins TRBV7-8 to TRBJ2-6; no clear D. Germline CDR1 is SGHVS and CDR2 is FQNEAQ. The CDR3 loop spans 18 amino acids. V was clipped by 1 base and J by 0 bases, with 13 bases between them. DNA for the CDR3: TGTGCCAGCAGCTTAGTCGGCAGGCAGAGCTCTGGGGCCAACGTCCTGACTTTC. The encoded protein is CASSLVGRQSSGANVLTF.

The chain couples TRBV7-9 to TRBJ2-3; D ambiguous. This CDR3 is 15 amino acids long. V gave up 5 bases and J gave up 0 bases, with 12 bases separating them. Germline CDR1 SEHNR, CDR2 FQNEAQ (reference sequence). CDR3 sequence reads: CASSPTQASTDTQYF. In DNA, the CDR3 is TGTGCCAGCAGCCCAACCCAGGCTAGCACAGATACGCAGTATTTT.

V and J are TRBV5-4 and TRBJ2-3; TRBD2 matches at 11 bases. The V gene end was trimmed by 0 bases and the J gene end by 4 bases; junction bases not matched to a gene: 4. This CDR3 spans 16 amino acids. Germline V gene data show CDR1 as SGHNT and CDR2 as YYREEE (reference sequence). Written as DNA, the CDR3 is TGTGCCAGCAGCTTGGGGACTAGCGGGCGCCCAGATACGCAGTATTTT. Amino acids: CASSLGTSGRPDTQYF. Filled out from reference TRBV5-4 and TRBJ2-3, the complete variable domain reads ETGVTQSPTHLIKTRGQQVTLRCSSQSGHNTVSWYQQALGQGPQFIFQYYREEENGRGNFPPRFSGLQFPNYSSELNVNALELDDSALYLCASSLGTSGRPDTQYFGPGTRLTVL.

J is TRBJ1-5 and V is TRBV21-1; whether TRBD1, the table's D call, matches the DNA was not checked. TRBV21-1 is reported as a pseudogene. This CDR3 comprises 16 residues. The CDR3 bases are TGTGCCAGCAGCAAACAGACCGGACATGGGAATCAGCCCCAGCATTTT. It yields the protein CASSKQTGHGNQPQHF.